The present T cell receptor beta chain was sequenced within a study of CD8+ T cells in alopecia areata. The treatment was: oral pan-JAK inhibitor, 5-10 mg twice daily. Extracted RNA was reverse transcribed, and the resulting cDNA served as sequencing template. TCRdb keeps only in-frame clones here, not all; method: immunoSEQ multiplex PCR. The table lists hundreds of thousands of clones, 60% of them singletons. Germline V gene lookup returns CDR1 MNHNY and CDR2 SVGAGI (reference sequence). CDR3 length: 15 residues. The ends were cut back, 5 bases at V and 0 bases at J, with 11 bases in the middle. The source was CD4+ T cells sorted from blood, collected at approximately week 51, from a patient treated with tofacitinib. This TCR derives from a human donor with alopecia areata. The V and J genes are TRBV6-6 and TRBJ2-4; D is unclear. The CDR3 loop is CASSPQHLAKNIQYF. DNA of the CDR3: TGTGCCAGCAGTCCCCAACACCTAGCCAAAAACATTCAGTACTTC.